This T cell receptor beta chain was recorded in a study of cytotoxic CD8 clonotypes in ibrutinib-treated CLL. Whole-study context: Partial responses numbered roughly 24 and complete responses 2; after a median about 6 years, around 14 stayed remitted and about twelve progressed. On average, each sample had approximately 250,000 productive templates and almost 95,000 productive rearrangements. Response sampling came at median approximately twelve months of treatment, ranging about 6 to 36 months.

TCRdb's copy holds only in-frame clones and misses some; the assay was immunoSEQ multiplex PCR. The table has under 200,000 clones, approximately 84% seen once. CDR1 is SGHTA, CDR2 FQGNSA, per germline. V was pared by 5 bases and J by 6 bases, with 10 bases between. The CDR3 spans 12 residues. The sequence was collected from a human donor with chronic lymphocytic leukemia. J is TRBJ1-2 and V is TRBV7-2, with D possibly being TRBD1 (6 bases). The specimen was PBMCs, collected after 24 months of ibrutinib treatment. This CDR3 reads CASSQGGDGYTF. The CDR3, as DNA: TGTGCCAGCAGCCAAGGGGGGGATGGCTACACCTTC.